This record covers a single TCR beta chain. As yet, its antigen is unknown. Produced via immunoSEQ multiplex PCR; TCRdb's table is partial and in-frame only. The sample includes roughly 20,000 clones, 70% to 80% of them seen just once. The data were taken from a study of PD-1 blockade in classical Hodgkin lymphoma. Whole-study results and caveats: Why the repertoires differ is still unclear, perhaps disease activity or prior therapy. In CD4+ cells, TCR diversity went up significantly by C4D1, but in CD8+ cells it did not.

Specified time point: cycle 4 day 1 (C4D1), after six to seven weeks of nivolumab. Each patient experienced a relapse that followed autologous stem cell transplantation, and brentuximab vedotin exposure varied. Sample: peripheral blood mononuclear cells (PBMCs), taken before the fourth cycle of nivolumab. The sequence derives from a human donor with classical Hodgkin lymphoma.

This CDR3 reads CASSVQEANEQFF. CDR3 nucleotides: TGTGCCAGCAGTGTGCAGGAAGCGAATGAGCAGTTCTTC. The V gene is TRBV6-4, the J gene TRBJ2-1, with unresolved D. Looked up from germline, CDR1 is MRHNA and CDR2 is SNTAGT. CDR3 length equals 13 residues. V was pared by 4 bases and J by 7 bases, with 11 bases between.